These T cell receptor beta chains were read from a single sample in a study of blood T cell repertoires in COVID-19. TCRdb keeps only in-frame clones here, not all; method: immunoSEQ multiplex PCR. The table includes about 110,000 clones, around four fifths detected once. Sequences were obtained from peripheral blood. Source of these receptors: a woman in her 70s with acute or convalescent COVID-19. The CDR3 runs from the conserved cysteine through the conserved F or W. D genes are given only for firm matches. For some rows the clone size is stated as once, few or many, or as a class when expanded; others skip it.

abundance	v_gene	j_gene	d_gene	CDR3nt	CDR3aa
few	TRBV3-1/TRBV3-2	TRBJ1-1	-	TGTGCCAGCAGCCCAAACCGGGTGCAAGCTTTCTTT	CASSPNRVQAFF
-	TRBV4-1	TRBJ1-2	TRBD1	TGCGCCAGCAGCCAAGACCCCGGGACAGATCACTATGGCTACACCTTC	CASSQDPGTDHYGYTF
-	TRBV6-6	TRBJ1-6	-	TGTGCCAGCAGTTATCAACCAGAAACCTATAATTCACCCCTCCACTTT	CASSYQPETYNSPLHF
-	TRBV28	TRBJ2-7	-	TGTGCCAGCAGCCCCCCTCCGTACTTC	CASSPPPYF
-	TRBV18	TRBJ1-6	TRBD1	TGTGCCAGCTCACCCACGGGACAGGGGTCGACACCCCTCCACTTT	CASSPTGQGSTPLHF
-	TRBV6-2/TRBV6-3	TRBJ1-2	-	TGTGCCAGCAGCCGTAAGGGGTTGCTCCAGGGCTACACCTTC	CASSRKGLLQGYTF
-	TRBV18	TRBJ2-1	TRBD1	TGTGCCAGCTCACTAGGGACAGGGAATGAGCAGTTCTTC	CASSLGTGNEQFF
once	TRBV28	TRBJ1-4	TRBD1	TGTGCCAGCAGTTTCTCCGACAGGGGAGGAGAAAAACTGTTTTTT	CASSFSDRGGEKLFF
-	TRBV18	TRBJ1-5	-	TGTGCCAGCTCACCCGATCAGGGTCAGCCCCAGCATTTT	CASSPDQGQPQHF
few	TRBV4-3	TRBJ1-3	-	TGCGCCAGCAGCCAAGATATGGGGAGCCGTGGAAACACCATATATTTT	CASSQDMGSRGNTIYF
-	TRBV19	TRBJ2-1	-	TGTGCCAGTAGTGACCAACGGGGTGGCTACAATGAGCAGTTCTTC	CASSDQRGGYNEQFF
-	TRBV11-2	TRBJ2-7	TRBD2	TGTGCCAGCAGCTTAGGGGGGGGCTACGAGCAGTACTTC	CASSLGGGYEQYF
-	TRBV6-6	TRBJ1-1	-	TGTGCCAGCAGTTACGCCGGGAACACTGAAGCTTTCTTT	CASSYAGNTEAFF
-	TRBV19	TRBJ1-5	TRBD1	TGTGCCAGTAGTATTCGGGTCAGGGGGAGCAATCAGCCCCAGCATTTT	CASSIRVRGSNQPQHF
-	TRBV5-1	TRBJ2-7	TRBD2	TGCGCCAGCAAATACAGAGCGGGAGAGCGGTCCTACGAGCAGTACTTC	CASKYRAGERSYEQYF
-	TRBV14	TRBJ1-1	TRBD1	TGTGCCAGCAGCTTCCGACAGGGGGGAGCTTTCTTT	CASSFRQGGAFF
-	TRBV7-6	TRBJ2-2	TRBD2	TGTGCCAGCAGCTTAGCAGGTAGAGCGGGGGGTTACACCGGGGAGCTGTTTTTT	CASSLAGRAGGYTGELFF